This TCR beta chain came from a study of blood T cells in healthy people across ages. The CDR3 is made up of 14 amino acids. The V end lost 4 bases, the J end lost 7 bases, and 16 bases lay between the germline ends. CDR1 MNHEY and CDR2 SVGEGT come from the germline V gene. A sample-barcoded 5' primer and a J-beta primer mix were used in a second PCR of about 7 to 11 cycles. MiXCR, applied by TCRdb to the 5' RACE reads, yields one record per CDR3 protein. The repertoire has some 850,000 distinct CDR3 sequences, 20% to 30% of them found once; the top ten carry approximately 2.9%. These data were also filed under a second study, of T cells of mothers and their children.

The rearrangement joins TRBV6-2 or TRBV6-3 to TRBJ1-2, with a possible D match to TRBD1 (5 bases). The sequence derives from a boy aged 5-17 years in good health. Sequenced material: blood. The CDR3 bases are TGTGCCAGCAGTTTGGGGAGGGGTTTTCGTGGCTACACCTTC. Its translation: CASSLGRGFRGYTF.